The entry below describes one T cell receptor (beta chain). This receptor's antigen is unknown. There are no base qualities to consult, and no much larger clone falls within one base. The library was produced with 5' RACE. Instrument on record: Illumina HiSeq 2500. The second PCR ran for about 6 to 12 cycles and used a J-beta primer mix along with a sample-barcoded 5' primer. Each TCR beta cDNA molecule received a unique molecular identifier from a template-switch 5' adaptor carrying 12 random nucleotides. At least 2.5 million CDR3-containing paired-end reads were obtained from each sample. First-strand cDNA synthesis was performed from all RNA using the Mint cDNA synthesis kit, with priming by a TRBC-specific oligonucleotide. All cDNA was treated with uracil-DNA glycosylase and then went through a first 18-cycle PCR with the universal primers M1SS and BC2_uni_R. In the paper's pipeline: For normalization, 1 million high-quality reads, each with a distinct molecular identifier, were randomly selected from each sample. Reads with shared molecular identifiers were discarded instead of being binned into consensus sequences. CDR3 identification, clonotype clustering and error correction used MiTCR with a Q25 quality threshold and the strictest error-elimination algorithm. A nonparametric unseen species model with Euler transformation was used to estimate lower-bound total TCR beta diversity. Clones were called with MiXCR by TCRdb after fastp trimmed the public reads at Q25, and only in-frame beta chains were retained. Rows are combined by CDR3 protein, so each entry shows the most common genes and DNA. TCRdb's processing, not the study's, gives the V and J calls here. The sample has about 650,000 distinct CDR3 sequences on record, 52% of them singletons. The biggest ten clones account for approximately 12% of the sample.

The data originate from a study of blood T cells in healthy people across ages (dated by TCRdb to 2015 to 2017). About the study as a whole: Template switching captured roughly one uniquely barcoded TCR beta cDNA molecule per two T cells in model experiments. Age-related changes in TCR beta repertoire diversity were measured in the study by deep sequencing normalized with unique cDNA molecular identifiers. The donors were split into four age groups: young (average 16 years), middle-aged (roughly 39), aged (approximately 59) and long-lived (more than 80). Donors of different ages were randomly distributed across sequencing lanes to avoid experimental bias. Two additional independent replicas of 1 million unique cDNA reads from the same blood draw were analyzed for two donors (one aged 18 to 30 and one aged 80 or older).

Reading the germline V gene gives CDR1 SGHRS and CDR2 YFSETQ. Trimming costs V 2 bases and J 6 bases, and their ends lie 8 bases apart. Counted from cysteine to phenylalanine, this CDR3 has 13 amino acids. The retained sequence is limited to the CDR3, 39 bases, with the frame set at the first base. Summary of the overall study and its limitations: Conclusive comparison of naive and antigen-experienced compartments was prevented by the profiling of bulk unsorted PBMCs. Because donor CMV infection status was unknown, age-related changes in expanded clonotypes were potentially confounded. As age increased, observed TCR beta diversity per million T cells dropped in a roughly linear way, and a significant reduction was already evident by age 40. The percentage of naive T cells measured by flow cytometry correlated strongly with observed TCR beta diversity. Compared with the aged group, the long-lived group had more naive CD4+ T cells, fewer expanded clones and increased TCR diversity, suggesting age selection. Total diversity estimates from one million sequenced T cells were considered lower bounds and underestimates.

The roughly 38 donors, aged 6 to 90 years, were systemically healthy Caucasian individuals from Russia. About 9.6 milliliters of peripheral blood were collected from each donor into EDTA-treated Vacutainer tubes. PBMCs were isolated by Ficoll-Paque density-gradient centrifugation, with at least 7 million obtained per sample. Trizol reagent was used to extract total RNA from PBMCs, with at least 5.5 micrograms per sample. For every donor, an aliquot of PBMCs went through flow cytometry to measure the percentages of naive CD45RAhigh/CD27high T cells. The rearrangement combines TRBV5-1 with TRBJ2-2; matching of 5 bases hints at TRBD2 as the D gene. The sample comprised blood. The receptor's source is a woman at least 80 years old in good health. CDR3 protein: CASSFDGAGELFF. The nucleotide sequence reads as follows: TGCGCCAGCAGCTTCGACGGGGCCGGGGAGCTGTTTTTT.